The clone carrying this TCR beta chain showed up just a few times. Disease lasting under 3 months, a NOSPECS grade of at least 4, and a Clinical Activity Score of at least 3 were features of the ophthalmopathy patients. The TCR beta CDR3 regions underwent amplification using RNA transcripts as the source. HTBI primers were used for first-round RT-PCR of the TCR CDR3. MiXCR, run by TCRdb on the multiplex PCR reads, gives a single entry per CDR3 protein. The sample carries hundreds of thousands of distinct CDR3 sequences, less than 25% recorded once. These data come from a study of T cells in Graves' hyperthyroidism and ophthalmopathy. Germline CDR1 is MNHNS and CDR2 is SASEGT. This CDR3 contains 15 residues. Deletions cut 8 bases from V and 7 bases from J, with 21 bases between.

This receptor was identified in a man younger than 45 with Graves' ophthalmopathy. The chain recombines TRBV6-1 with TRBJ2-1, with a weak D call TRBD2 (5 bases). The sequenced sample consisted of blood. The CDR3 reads CASVGSGLDLNEQFF. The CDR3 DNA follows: TGTGCCAGCGTCGGGTCCGGACTGGATCTTAATGAGCAGTTCTTC.